The 10 T cell receptor beta chains below come from one sample, sequenced in a study of T cell repertoires in cytomegalovirus infection (dated by TCRdb to about 2019). The instrument given in TCRdb is Illumina HiSeq 1500. TCRdb's own reprocessing of the public reads used fastp at Q25 and MiXCR and kept productive beta chains. Identical CDR3 protein sequences are pooled into one entry, listed with their most common genes and DNA. Recorded for this sample are 400,000 to 550,000 distinct CDR3 sequences; approximately 10% of them occurred a single time. Approximately 10% of the sample comes from the top ten. Sequenced: PBMCs. The receptors derive from a human donor in good health (CMV status not recorded). Some clones in this sample may be carry-over from other donors' samples.

The rearrangement uses TRBV5-1 and TRBJ2-3; D is ambiguous. This CDR3 is built from 16 residues. The V end lost 0 bases, the J end lost 0 bases, and 11 bases lay between the germline ends. Looked up from germline, CDR1 is SGHRS and CDR2 is YFSETQ. The chain's CDR3 is CASSLALAESTDTQYF. The CDR3 DNA reads TGCGCCAGCAGCTTGGCGCTTGCGGAGAGCACAGATACGCAGTATTTT.

This chain connects TRBV9 to TRBJ2-7, with D perhaps given as TRBD1 or TRBD2 (5 bases each). CDR3 length equals 15 residues. Looked up from germline, CDR1 is SGDLS and CDR2 is YYNGEE. The V gene lost 1 base and the J gene lost 2 bases, with 13 bases spanning the gap. Here the CDR3 reads CASSVLPGPTYEQYF. CDR3 nucleotides: TGTGCCAGCAGCGTATTACCGGGACCGACCTACGAGCAGTACTTC.

Details on this clonotype: Given a much more abundant clone one base away, this may be a read error. This sequence joins TRBV4-1 and TRBJ1-5; D is unclear. This CDR3 has 17 residues. Germline V gene sequence: CDR1 MGHRA, CDR2 YSYEKL. Here the CDR3 reads CVSSQTGIGRDNQPQHF. The CDR3 nucleotides read TGTGTCAGCAGCCAAACCGGGATCGGGAGGGACAATCAGCCCCAGCATTTT.

This clonotype turned up a few times. The chain combines TRBV29-1 with TRBJ1-3; no firm D call. V lost 7 bases, J lost 0 bases, and 13 bases lay in between. The germline V gene has CDR1 SQVTM and CDR2 ANQGSEA. This CDR3 comprises 14 residues. The CDR3 region has the DNA TGCAGCGCTGTGAAGCGCAGCTCTGGAAACACCATATATTTT. This encodes CSAVKRSSGNTIYF.

The chain carries TRBV6-5 and TRBJ1-1; D possibly corresponds to TRBD1 (6 bases). Germline V lookup: CDR1 MNHEY, CDR2 SVGAGI. With 6 bases removed from V and 11 bases from J, the gap between germline ends came to 25 bases. The CDR3 totals 15 residues. In DNA form, the CDR3 reads TGTGCCAGCAGCCGGACATCCTACAGGGAAGGTGTTGCTTTCTTT. This encodes CASSRTSYREGVAFF.

The sample holds many counts of this clonotype. CDR3 residues: CASSLDRGLGYEQYF. The CDR3 DNA sequence: TGTGCCAGCAGCCTTGACAGGGGGCTCGGGTACGAGCAGTACTTC. The rearrangement uses TRBV28 and TRBJ2-7; 10 bases fit TRBD1. The CDR3 is made up of 15 amino acids. With 6 bases clipped from V and 4 bases from J, the junction kept 9 bases outside the gene matches. Per the germline V gene, CDR1 is MDHEN and CDR2 is SYDVKM.

Details on this clonotype: This may be a read error, as it is one base from a much larger clone. This rearrangement joins TRBV3-1 to TRBJ1-1; TRBD1 matches 7 bases. The CDR3 loop spans 15 amino acids. Germline assignment: CDR1 LGHDT and CDR2 YNNKEL (reference sequence). The J segment lost 4 bases and the V segment lost 1 base, leaving 6 bases of the junction unmatched. The CDR3 sequence is CASSQGNRGTTEAFF. Written as DNA, the CDR3 is TGTGCCAGCAGCCAAGGGAACAGGGGAACCACTGAAGCTTTCTTT.

Ten or more counts support this clonotype. V and J are TRBV7-8 and TRBJ2-7, with TRBD2 matching over 14 bases. The CDR3 runs to 18 residues. The V segment lost 4 bases and the J segment 3 bases; nucleotides outside the gene matches: 11. The germline CDR1 and CDR2 sequences are SGHVS and FQNEAQ. The CDR3 here is CASSSESGLAGVHYEQYF. DNA for the CDR3: TGTGCCAGCAGCTCCGAATCGGGACTAGCGGGAGTCCACTACGAGCAGTACTTC.

Many counts were recorded for this clonotype. The chain carries TRBV10-3 and TRBJ1-1; D gene unclear. The CDR3 extends over 14 amino acids. CDR1 ENHRY and CDR2 SYGVKD come from the germline V gene. The V end lost 7 bases, the J end lost 0 bases, and 12 bases lay between the germline ends. The CDR3 here is CAITDALMNTEAFF. The CDR3 DNA is TGTGCCATCACCGACGCCCTAATGAACACTGAAGCTTTCTTT.

This clonotype has at least ten counts. V and J are TRBV6-5 and TRBJ1-1; no definite D call. The length of the CDR3 is 13 residues. Germline-derived CDR1 and CDR2 are MNHEY and SVGAGI. V was clipped by 10 bases and J by 6 bases, with 18 bases between them. CDR3 coding DNA: TGTGCCATCCTTGTTCCACCTGGACCTGAAGCTTTCTTT. This translates into CAILVPPGPEAFF.